This paragraph covers one T cell receptor beta chain sequence. This clonotype was observed a single time. It has no known antigen specificity. No per-base quality is available; no much larger clone lies one base away. A lone read offers only weak evidence. The data belong to a study of molecular identifiers for immune sequencing clone quantification listed by TCRdb under 2018. With respect to the entire study: In a replicate experiment, RNA from roughly 18,000 or 92,000 naive CD8 T cells was split into five aliquots, four of which were sequenced. This methods study benchmarked molecular-identifier clustering-based TCR repertoire sequencing (MIDCIRS) and TCR RNA copy counting, using CD8 T cells to do so. On the study overall, not on this receptor specifically: When barcode sub-clustering was left out, chimeric consensus sequences inflated TCR diversity, with chimeras reaching as high as 47%. Modeling gave around 3.3 recovered TCR RNA copies per cell versus approximately 10 by digital PCR, implying 25% to 30% capture efficiency. A single cell's worth of spiked-in Jurkat TCR RNA was reported detectable even among 900,000 to 1,000,000 naive CD8 T cells. In CMV-specific effector cells, clones with more than 20 RNA copies contained over 99% of molecules, whereas in naive cells such clones contained under 1% of molecules. The naive libraries included spiked-in Jurkat TCR RNA (roughly eleven copies' worth), and this Jurkat TCR RNA is not part of the donor repertoire. Identical TCR molecules sharing a barcode could cause highly expanded clone sizes to be underestimated.

Library construction relied on PCR. The reads were generated on an Illumina HiSeq 4000. Bulk TCR libraries were made following a previously described method, with the TCR primers given in Table S5. Purification of total RNA was performed with the Qiagen AllPrep DNA/RNA kit. Before analysis, reads from multiple sequencing runs of the same library were pooled. The paper's data handling went like this. Reads were retained only if the reads had an exact TCR constant sequence, and the retained reads were trimmed to 150 nt and grouped according to their 12-nt molecular barcodes. Reads in each barcode group were sub-clustered using a 15% Levenshtein threshold, and a quality-weighted consensus sequence was built for each RNA molecule. Non-functional sequences were filtered out, along with any lower-count sequence sitting one edit away from another sequence. On the basis of fitting two negative binomial distributions, barcode sub-clusters with fewer than 20% of the maximum read count were discarded. TCRdb reanalyzed the raw reads on its own, using fastp at Q25 for trimming and MiXCR for clone calling, and kept in-frame beta chains. A single entry per CDR3 protein holds the most common genes and DNA from its merged rows. The V and J calls and clone size are TCRdb's, not the authors'. Here the sample has 460,000 or so distinct CDR3 sequences; around a fifth occur a single time. Of the sample, 0.7% to 1% falls within the top ten clones.

V loses 5 bases of germline sequence and J loses 5 bases, and the interval between the two ends is 30 bases. The germline V gene provides CDR1 MDHEN and CDR2 SYDVKM. From its cysteine to its phenylalanine, the CDR3 spans 20 amino acids. The read is trimmed to its CDR3 DNA, 60 bases read in frame from base 1. Libraries of naive CD8 T cells were generated from roughly 21,000 to 960,000 sorted cells, with 10%, 30% or 50% of the purified RNA used. Naive CD8 T cells were FACS-sorted as CD8+CD4-CCR7+CD45RA+ on a BD FACSAria II into RLT Plus buffer. Detection sensitivity was tested by spiking Jurkat RNA equal to 9 to 10 TCR copies' worth into samples containing about 20,000-1,100,000 naive CD8 T cells. CD8 T cells were enriched using RosetteSep CD8+ T Cell Enrichment Cocktail and Ficoll-Paque, and the enriched cells then underwent ACK red cell lysis.

Input material: naive CD8+ T cells from blood, with Jurkat cell RNA spiked in. This specimen's cell subset or site label, per the study, means: FACS-sorted CD8+CD4-CCR7+CD45RA+ naive T cells. The clonotype originates from a human donor in good health. Some libraries in this study had Jurkat cell RNA spiked in. The chain joins TRBV28 to TRBJ1-4, with TRBD1 as a weak D call on 5 bases. The CDR3 sequence is CASSPTPWWDWGQTNEKLFF. The DNA is TGTGCCAGCAGTCCCACTCCCTGGTGGGACTGGGGCCAAACAAATGAAAAACTGTTTTTT.